The clone carrying this TCR beta chain was found a few times. This sample was taken from a study of PD-1 blockade in classical Hodgkin lymphoma. CDR1 is SGHKS and CDR2 is YYEKEE in the germline V gene (reference sequence). The CDR3 has 18 amino acids. Trimming shortened V by 4 bases and J by 2 bases, and 22 bases separated the two germline ends. Relapse was seen in all patients after autologous stem cell transplantation, and brentuximab vedotin exposure was variable. Assay used: immunoSEQ multiplex PCR; TCRdb lists only in-frame clones, some missing. Of just over 7,000 clones detected, approximately 85% appear once; the ten largest clones hold 30% to 40%.

The sequencing here drew on peripheral blood mononuclear cells (PBMCs), taken at baseline. The sequence was collected from a human donor with classical Hodgkin lymphoma. The rearrangement uses TRBV5-5 and TRBJ1-5; the D gene is possibly TRBD1 (5 bases). The CDR3 DNA is TGTGCCAGCAGCCCTTTCCCGGGACCGAGGAATGGCAATCAGCCCCAGCATTTT. As protein: CASSPFPGPRNGNQPQHF. Complete variable domain (other parts from reference TRBV5-5 and TRBJ1-5): DAGVTQSPTHLIKTRGQQVTLRCSPISGHKSVSWYQQVLGQGPQFIFQYYEKEERGRGNFPDRFSARQFPNYSSELNVNALLLGDSALYLCASSPFPGPRNGNQPQHFGDGTRLSIL.